Each of the 8 T cell receptor beta chains below was sequenced from the same sample in a study of cytomegalovirus exposure and HLA in healthy donors. Repertoires were generated with immunoSEQ multiplex PCR, while TCRdb's copy carries only in-frame clones and drops some. This sample has 55,000 to 70,000 clones, with around 94% found just once. The sample was PBMCs. These receptors were obtained from a man younger than 30 in good health and CMV-seronegative.

This chain uses TRBV7-2 with TRBJ1-2; 9 bases are a match to TRBD1. Germline trimming cut 5 bases from V and 3 bases from J; bases unmatched to any gene: 4. This CDR3 is 14 amino acids long. Germline loops: CDR1 SGHTA, CDR2 FQGNSA. As DNA, the CDR3 is TGTGCCAGCAGCGGGGACAGGGCGTACTATGGCTACACCTTC. It specifies CASSGDRAYYGYTF.

The rearrangement joins TRBV11-3 to TRBJ2-3; possibly TRBD2 for D (5 bases). Germline CDR1 SGHNT, CDR2 YENEEA. Trimming stripped 1 base from V and 2 bases from J, with 13 bases between. The length of the CDR3 is 16 residues. The CDR3 region has the DNA TGTGCCAGCAGCTTAGGGTCGGGATACGACACAGATACGCAGTATTTT. Translated: CASSLGSGYDTDTQYF.

V usage is TRBV10-3 and J usage is TRBJ1-3; 10 nucleotides line up with TRBD1. Germline V gene data show CDR1 as ENHRY and CDR2 as SYGVKD. The CDR3 contains 14 residues. V shed 4 bases, J shed 5 bases, and the junction held 2 bases outside the gene matches. CDR3 DNA sequence: TGTGCCATCAGTGGACAGGGGGCCAGAAACACCATATATTTT. Its translation: CAISGQGARNTIYF.

This rearrangement joins TRBV10-3 to TRBJ2-1, with D perhaps matching TRBD1 (8 bases). V lost 4 bases and J lost 5, with 18 bases in between. Germline loops: CDR1 ENHRY, CDR2 SYGVKD. The CDR3 is made up of 16 amino acids. CDR3 nucleotide sequence: TGTGCCATCAGTGTTAGGGAAACAGGGGGGGACAATGAGCAGTTCTTC. Translation: CAISVRETGGDNEQFF.

The rearrangement joins TRBV15 to TRBJ2-1, with 10 positions matching TRBD2. Trimming at V came to 5 bases and at J to 8 bases, leaving 3 bases not matched to a gene. The CDR3 sequence is 13 residues long. The V gene's germline CDR1 is LNHNV and CDR2 YYDKDF (reference sequence). DNA for the CDR3: TGTGCCACCAGCCGGCTAGCGGGAGATGAGCAGTTCTTC. It is translated as CATSRLAGDEQFF.

V usage is TRBV14 and J usage is TRBJ2-1; 13 bases map to TRBD2. V shed 7 bases and J 7 bases; nucleotides not matched to a gene: 7. The CDR3 contains 15 residues. From germline, CDR1 is SGHDN and CDR2 FVKESK. CDR3 protein: CASTPGLAGVNEQFF. The CDR3 DNA reads TGTGCCAGCACACCCGGACTAGCGGGAGTTAATGAGCAGTTCTTC.

The chain has TRBV13 and TRBJ1-6; 7 bases agree with TRBD1. The germline CDR1 and CDR2 sequences are PRHDT and FYEKMQ (reference sequence). The CDR3 is 15 amino acids. Losses at the gene ends were 6 bases for V and 10 bases for J; bases not matched to a gene: 12. The CDR3 nucleotides read TGTGCCAGCAGTATCGACAGGGCCGGGTGGTCACCCCTCCACTTT. Amino acid sequence: CASSIDRAGWSPLHF.

The chain is built from TRBV27 and TRBJ2-1; no reliable D call. The germline V gene encodes CDR1 MNHEY and CDR2 SMNVEV (reference sequence). V was trimmed by 5 bases and J by 8 bases, leaving 16 bases between them. This CDR3 comprises 14 residues. As DNA, the CDR3 is TGTGCCAGCAGTACCCGGTCGATGGGCCATGAGCAGTTCTTC. Its translation is CASSTRSMGHEQFF.